These 26 T cell receptor beta chains share one sample of origin, sequenced in a study of shared clonotypes between healthy human individuals. Only CD45RO-negative cells positively selected for CCR7 counted as naive CD8 cells, so terminally differentiated effector memory CD45RA+ cells were excluded. Produced via immunoSEQ multiplex PCR; TCRdb's table is partial and in-frame only. Among over 2 million clones listed, less than 95% were seen once. Sequencing was carried out using naive CD8+ T cells sorted from blood. The receptors stem from a man younger than 30 in good health.

V and J are TRBV27 and TRBJ2-7; TRBD2 matches 13 bases. The CDR3 sequence is 14 residues long. Trimming took 6 bases from V and 6 from J; bases not matched to a gene: 5. The germline gives CDR1 MNHEY, CDR2 SMNVEV (reference sequence). The CDR3 reads CASRLAGGPLEQYF. The CDR3 bases are TGTGCCAGCAGACTAGCGGGAGGGCCCCTCGAGCAGTACTTC.

This clone was picked up one time. This sequence joins TRBV27 and TRBJ2-3; 8 bases align to TRBD1. Germline V CDR1 and CDR2: MNHEY, SMNVEV (reference sequence). V was pared by 6 bases and J by 8 bases, with 10 bases of the junction left unmatched. This CDR3 region has 14 residues. CDR3 protein: CASRAGTGLSTQYF. The CDR3 bases are TGTGCCAGCAGGGCCGGGACAGGCCTAAGTACGCAGTATTTT.

The chain carries TRBV15 and TRBJ1-2; TRBD1 aligns across 12 bases. After removal of 6 bases from V and 1 base from J, the junction contained 3 bases not matched to a gene. CDR1 is LNHNV, CDR2 YYDKDF, per germline (reference sequence). The CDR3 is made up of 15 amino acids. The CDR3 DNA sequence: TGTGCCACCAGGGGGGACAGGGGGCTTAACTATGGCTACACCTTC. It codes for CATRGDRGLNYGYTF.

The J gene is TRBJ1-6, the V gene TRBV7-8; no firm D call. Per the germline V gene, CDR1 is SGHVS and CDR2 is FQNEAQ. V lost 5 bases to trimming and J lost 8 bases, with 22 bases between them. This CDR3 contains 17 residues. In DNA form, the CDR3 reads TGTGCCAGCAGCATATTCTCCTCCGCTCGGGCGGATTCACCCCTCCACTTT. Its translation: CASSIFSSARADSPLHF.

V usage is TRBV11-3 and J usage is TRBJ2-3, with D possibly TRBD1 on 6 matching bases. This CDR3 spans 16 amino acids. From germline, CDR1 is SGHNT and CDR2 YENEEA. The V gene lost 4 bases and the J gene lost 1 base, with 15 bases spanning the gap. Written as DNA, the CDR3 is TGTGCCAGCAGCTCAGAGGGGGTTGGGGGCACAGATACGCAGTATTTT. It translates to CASSSEGVGGTDTQYF.

V is TRBV7-6 and J is TRBJ2-3; no definite D call. From germline, CDR1 is SGHVS and CDR2 FNYEAQ. Trimming cost V 1 base and J 2 bases, with 7 bases left between them. The CDR3 length is 14 residues. CDR3 loop: CASSLVPHTDTQYF. CDR3 bases: TGTGCCAGCAGCTTAGTACCCCACACAGATACGCAGTATTTT.

The chain has TRBV29-1 and TRBJ1-1, with D possibly being TRBD1 (6 bases). This CDR3 region has 15 residues. V gave up 6 bases and J gave up 2 bases, with 19 bases separating them. Germline-derived CDR1 and CDR2 are SQVTM and ANQGSEA. CDR3 sequence (DNA): TGCAGCGTCTTAAAGCCGGACAGACTCAACACTGAAGCTTTCTTT. Encoded protein: CSVLKPDRLNTEAFF.

Of note for this clone: Other DNA sequences in this sample translate to the same CDR3. The J gene is TRBJ1-1, the V gene TRBV27, with D possibly matching TRBD1 (5 bases). CDR1 MNHEY and CDR2 SMNVEV come from the germline V gene (reference sequence). The germline V and J ends were trimmed by 3 bases and 0 bases, with 8 bases remaining between them. The CDR3 loop spans 14 amino acids. As DNA, the CDR3 is TGTGCCAGCAGTTTGACAGCCATGAACACTGAAGCTTTCTTT. Translation gives CASSLTAMNTEAFF.

The chain carries TRBV19 and TRBJ1-3; no definite D call. Germline CDR1 and CDR2: LNHDA and SQIVND (reference sequence). The CDR3 has 14 amino acids. V was clipped by 4 bases and J by 0 bases, with 7 bases between them. CDR3 sequence reads: CASSTLVSGNTIYF. CDR3 DNA sequence: TGTGCCAGTAGTACCCTAGTCTCTGGAAACACCATATATTTT. Full variable domain (remainder filled in from reference TRBV19 and TRBJ1-3): DGGITQSPKYLFRKEGQNVTLSCEQNLNHDAMYWYRQDPGQGLRLIYYSQIVNDFQKGDIAEGYSVSREKKESFPLTVTSAQKNPTAFYLCASSTLVSGNTIYFGEGSWLTVV.

The chain links TRBV7-9 to TRBJ1-4, with D hard to call. The ends were cut back, 5 bases at V and 7 bases at J, with 17 bases in the middle. The CDR3 is 15 residues long. The germline V gene has CDR1 SEHNR and CDR2 FQNEAQ (reference sequence). The CDR3 sequence is CASSPHKVDGEKLFF. The CDR3 nucleotides are TGTGCCAGCAGCCCCCACAAGGTTGATGGTGAAAAACTGTTTTTT.

Comment on this clone: Other nucleotide sequences in the sample specify the same CDR3. The chain combines TRBV30 with TRBJ2-3; 7 nucleotides line up with TRBD2. The germline V gene has CDR1 GTSNPN and CDR2 SVGIG (reference sequence). V gave up 1 base and J gave up 0 bases; unmatched junction bases: 4. The CDR3 has 15 residues. CDR3 DNA sequence: TGTGCCTGGAGTGGGGGAGGGGCAAGCACAGATACGCAGTATTTT. This sequence encodes CAWSGGGASTDTQYF.

The rearrangement joins TRBV4-3 to TRBJ2-5; 8 nucleotides agree with TRBD1. V shed 3 bases, J shed 5 bases, and the junction held 8 bases outside the gene matches. CDR1 and CDR2 from the germline V gene are LGHNA and YSLEER. The CDR3 extends over 15 amino acids. The CDR3 loop is CASSQVDREGETQYF. DNA of the CDR3: TGCGCCAGCAGCCAGGTGGACAGGGAAGGGGAGACCCAGTACTTC.

V gene TRBV27 combines with J gene TRBJ1-4, with a weak D call TRBD1 (5 bases). The CDR3 extends over 14 amino acids. Germline values: CDR1 MNHEY, CDR2 SMNVEV (reference sequence). V was clipped by 11 bases and J by 0 bases, with 13 bases between them. The CDR3 DNA is TGTGCCGTCGCATCGGGGCCAACTAATGAAAAACTGTTTTTT. Amino acid sequence: CAVASGPTNEKLFF.

The chain couples TRBV27 to TRBJ2-1, with TRBD2 matching over 9 bases. V lost 3 bases and J lost 2; bases outside the gene matches: 5. CDR3 length equals 16 residues. Germline CDR1 and CDR2: MNHEY and SMNVEV (reference sequence). In DNA form, the CDR3 reads TGTGCCAGCAGTTTGGAGGCGGGAGGGCCCTACAATGAGCAGTTCTTC. It translates to CASSLEAGGPYNEQFF.

The chain joins TRBV7-8 to TRBJ2-7; a possible D gene is TRBD1 (5 bases). CDR1 is SGHVS and CDR2 is FQNEAQ in the germline V gene. The CDR3 contains 14 residues. V shed 7 bases and J shed 5 bases, with 18 bases lying between them. The CDR3 bases are TGTGCCAGCACCAAGGACAAAGGGCCCCACGAGCAGTACTTC. This gives the protein CASTKDKGPHEQYF. The whole variable domain, remainder taken from reference TRBV7-8 and TRBJ2-7, is GAGVSQSPRYKVAKRGQDVALRCDPISGHVSLFWYQQALGQGPEFLTYFQNEAQLDKSGLPSDRFFAERPEGSVSTLKIQRTQQEDSAVYLCASTKDKGPHEQYFGPGTRLTVT.

The chain carries TRBV5-4 and TRBJ2-5; 8 nucleotides line up with TRBD2. The CDR3 has 15 residues. V gave up 1 base and J gave up 2 bases; unmatched junction bases: 4. The V gene's germline CDR1 is SGHNT and CDR2 YYREEE (reference sequence). As DNA, the CDR3 is TGTGCCAGCAGCTTGATAGGGACTAGTCAAGAGACCCAGTACTTC. Protein sequence: CASSLIGTSQETQYF.

The chain combines TRBV27 with TRBJ1-6; D is unresolved. The CDR3 contains 16 residues. Trimming shortened V by 4 bases and J by 9 bases, and 19 bases separated the two germline ends. From germline, CDR1 is MNHEY and CDR2 SMNVEV (reference sequence). In DNA, the CDR3 is TGTGCCAGCAGTTCCTCGAGAGGAGAGATGTTTTCACCCCTCCACTTT. Its protein product is CASSSSRGEMFSPLHF.

The chain employs TRBV2 and TRBJ2-7; 13 positions match TRBD2. The CDR3 runs to 17 residues. V was pared by 6 bases and J by 0 bases, with 8 bases of the junction left unmatched. The germline gives CDR1 SNHLY, CDR2 FYNNEI. The CDR3 sequence: CASSQGLAGWSSYEQYF. The CDR3 nucleotides are TGTGCCAGCAGCCAGGGACTAGCGGGATGGAGCTCCTACGAGCAGTACTTC.

This rearrangement joins TRBV9 to TRBJ2-2; weak D call: TRBD2 (5 bases). The germline gives CDR1 SGDLS, CDR2 YYNGEE. The CDR3 length is 15 residues. Trimming shortened V by 1 base and J by 2 bases, and 9 bases separated the two germline ends. The CDR3 region is CASSVTGVNTGELFF. DNA of the CDR3: TGTGCCAGCAGCGTAACCGGGGTAAACACCGGGGAGCTGTTTTTT.

The sample holds one count of this clone. The rearrangement joins TRBV28 to TRBJ1-2; D gene uncertain. V was clipped by 2 bases and J by 3 bases, with 10 bases between them. Germline V CDR1 and CDR2: MDHEN, SYDVKM. The CDR3 extends over 14 amino acids. The CDR3 region has the DNA TGTGCCAGCAGTTTAACTACTCCTGACTATGGCTACACCTTC. Translating it yields CASSLTTPDYGYTF.

The chain joins TRBV9 to TRBJ2-1, with 10 bases fitting TRBD2. The CDR3 sequence is 21 residues long. With V trimmed by 0 bases and J by 1 base, 16 bases remained unmatched. The germline V gene encodes CDR1 SGDLS and CDR2 YYNGEE. This chain's CDR3 is CASSVAPLAGVTDVSYNEQFF. The CDR3 DNA reads as TGTGCCAGCAGCGTAGCCCCCCTAGCGGGAGTGACGGATGTGTCCTACAATGAGCAGTTCTTC.

This clone appeared a single time. The chain has TRBV2 and TRBJ1-6, with D possibly matching TRBD1 (5 bases). Looked up from germline, CDR1 is SNHLY and CDR2 is FYNNEI. Trimming shortened V by 8 bases and J by 0 bases, and 14 bases separated the two germline ends. The CDR3 sequence is 16 residues long. CDR3 in DNA: TGTGCCAGCTCTGAGACAGACTTCTCCTATAATTCACCCCTCCACTTT. Translation: CASSETDFSYNSPLHF.

Comments on this clone: Because the CDR3's place on the DNA is in doubt, the DNA is left out and the CDR3 is given as listed by TCRdb. This sequence joins TRBV5-5 and TRBJ1-2. The CDR3 extends over 11 residues, inclusive of both ends. Germline V gene data show CDR1 as SGHKS and CDR2 as YYEKEE (reference sequence). CDR3 loop: CASSFGNGYTF.

The chain has TRBV30 and TRBJ1-6; D is possibly TRBD1 (5 bases). V was clipped by 3 bases and J by 7 bases, with 13 bases between them. Germline values: CDR1 GTSNPN, CDR2 SVGIG (reference sequence). CDR3 length: 14 amino acids. This CDR3 reads CAWRTGLFNSPLHF. The CDR3 DNA is TGTGCCTGGAGGACGGGACTTTTCAATTCACCCCTCCACTTT.

J is TRBJ2-3 and V is TRBV5-1; D is possibly TRBD1 or TRBD2 (5 bases each). This CDR3 is built from 15 residues. CDR1 SGHRS and CDR2 YFSETQ come from the germline V gene. Trimming removed 4 bases from V and 5 bases from J, with 17 bases in between. The CDR3 sequence is CASSPTIGHRDTQYF. The CDR3 DNA follows: TGCGCCAGCAGCCCGACTATTGGACACAGAGATACGCAGTATTTT.

The chain joins TRBV10-3 to TRBJ2-1, with D perhaps given as TRBD1 or TRBD2 (5 bases each). CDR3 length: 14 residues. The germline gives CDR1 ENHRY, CDR2 SYGVKD. V was clipped by 8 bases and J by 4 bases, with 15 bases between them. DNA for the CDR3: TGTGCCATCGGGGGTAACAGGACTTACAATGAGCAGTTCTTC. Translated, it gives CAIGGNRTYNEQFF.